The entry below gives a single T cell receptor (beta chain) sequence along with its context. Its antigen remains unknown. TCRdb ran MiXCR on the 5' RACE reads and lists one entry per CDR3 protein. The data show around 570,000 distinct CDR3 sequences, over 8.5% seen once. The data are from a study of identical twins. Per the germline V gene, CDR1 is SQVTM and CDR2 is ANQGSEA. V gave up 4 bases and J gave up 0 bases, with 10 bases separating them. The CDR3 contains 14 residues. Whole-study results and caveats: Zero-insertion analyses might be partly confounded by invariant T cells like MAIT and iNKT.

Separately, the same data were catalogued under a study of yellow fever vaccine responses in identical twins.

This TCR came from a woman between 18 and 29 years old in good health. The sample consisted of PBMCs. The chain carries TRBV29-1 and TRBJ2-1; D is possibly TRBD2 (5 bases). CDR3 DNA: TGCAGCGTTGTGGTAGCGAACTCCTACAATGAGCAGTTCTTC. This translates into CSVVVANSYNEQFF.